This T cell receptor beta chain was retrieved from a study of immune cell composition in non-small cell lung cancer. Study-wide results and caveats: Top 10 clone scores and clonality were higher in squamous than adenocarcinoma. No significant correlation existed between pack-years smoked and tumour clonality. Roughly 80% of squamous and 30% to 35% of adenocarcinoma cases had tumour-associated clones >0.5%.

About this clone itself: Its antigen remains unknown.

Sequencing was performed with immunoSEQ multiplex PCR; in TCRdb, only in-frame clones are kept and a portion is missing. The sample has 5,000 or so clones, under 80% seen once. The CDR3 is 13 residues long. Germline V gene lookup returns CDR1 SGHAT and CDR2 FQNNGV. Trimming cost V 8 bases and J 1 base, with 11 bases left between them. The TCR was taken from a human donor with non-small cell lung cancer. The sample taken for sequencing was lung tumor tissue. The chain couples TRBV11-2 to TRBJ1-1; D is undetermined. The CDR3 sequence is CASLKSRNTEAFF. The CDR3 DNA reads as TGTGCCAGCTTAAAAAGTAGGAACACTGAAGCTTTCTTT. Looking up the rest from reference TRBV11-2 and TRBJ1-1 gives the full variable domain: EAGVAQSPRYKIIEKRQSVAFWCNPISGHATLYWYQQILGQGPKLLIQFQNNGVVDDSQLPKDRFSAERLKGVDSTLKIQPAKLEDSAVYLCASLKSRNTEAFFGQGTRLTVV.